Following are 13 T cell receptor beta chains from one sample sequenced in a study of blood T cell repertoires in COVID-19. The repertoire was sequenced with immunoSEQ multiplex PCR; TCRdb's copy has only in-frame clones and lacks some. The sample has 200,000 to 250,000 clones, around nine tenths seen once. The sample was PBMCs or T cells enriched from blood (not recorded which). The receptors derive from a man aged 25 to 45 who had recovered from COVID-19.

V and J are TRBV27 and TRBJ2-5; 8 bases line up with TRBD2. The CDR3 contains 13 residues. Germline values: CDR1 MNHEY, CDR2 SMNVEV (reference sequence). V lost 6 bases, J lost 5 bases, and 5 bases stayed unmatched. CDR3 sequence reads: CASSRGGWETQYF. The CDR3 region has the DNA TGTGCCAGCAGCCGGGGGGGCTGGGAGACCCAGTACTTC.

The chain is built from TRBV30 and TRBJ1-5; TRBD1 agrees at 7 bases. Germline CDR1 is GTSNPN and CDR2 is SVGIG (reference sequence). There are 13 residues in the CDR3. The V segment lost 4 bases and the J segment 6 bases; nucleotides outside the gene matches: 6. The CDR3 reads CAWNPGGTQPQHF. The CDR3 coding sequence is TGTGCCTGGAATCCAGGGGGGACTCAGCCCCAGCATTTT.

The chain has TRBV12-3 or TRBV12-4 and TRBJ1-5; unclear D gene. The V gene lost 5 bases and the J gene lost 9 bases, with 14 bases spanning the gap. This CDR3 spans 13 amino acids. The CDR3 coding sequence is TGTGCCAGCAGTGAGGGAAGTCGGGGGCCCCAGCATTTT. Its protein is CASSEGSRGPQHF.

This sequence joins TRBV11-2 and TRBJ2-7; 13 nucleotides line up with TRBD2. The CDR3 covers 18 residues. Germline V gene lookup returns CDR1 SGHAT and CDR2 FQNNGV. J lost 5 bases, V lost 5 bases, and 15 bases had no gene match. The CDR3 DNA sequence: TGTGCCAGCAGCCTCGGCCGGACTAGCGGGAGATTTATCCACGAGCAGTACTTC. Translated: CASSLGRTSGRFIHEQYF.

The chain recombines TRBV19 with TRBJ2-2, with D possibly TRBD1 on 6 matching bases. This CDR3 has 13 amino acids. Germline V gene lookup returns CDR1 LNHDA and CDR2 SQIVND (reference sequence). V shed 7 bases and J shed 6 bases, with 12 bases lying between them. CDR3 bases: TGTGCCAGTATGCAGGGGTACTCCGGGGAGCTGTTTTTT. Translated: CASMQGYSGELFF.

J is TRBJ1-5 and V is TRBV7-8, with D tentatively TRBD1 (5 bases). The CDR3 extends over 15 amino acids. Trimming shortened V by 4 bases and J by 0 bases, and 10 bases separated the two germline ends. Germline CDR1 is SGHVS and CDR2 is FQNEAQ. In DNA form, the CDR3 reads TGTGCCAGCAGCTCCAGGGCCTATAGCAATCAGCCCCAGCATTTT. Encoded protein: CASSSRAYSNQPQHF.

The V gene is TRBV28, the J gene TRBJ2-5; 9 positions agree with TRBD2. The CDR3 covers 16 residues. V dropped 4 bases and J dropped 4; count of bases not matched to a gene: 10. CDR1 is MDHEN, CDR2 SYDVKM, per germline. CDR3 coding DNA: TGTGCCAGCAGTTCTGTAGGCGGGAGGGTGGGAGAGACCCAGTACTTC. Protein sequence: CASSSVGGRVGETQYF.

The V call is TRBV13, the J call TRBJ2-5; the D gene is possibly TRBD2 (5 bases). V lost 1 base to trimming and J lost 0 bases, with 9 bases between them. The CDR3 extends over 15 amino acids. Germline lookup yields CDR1 PRHDT and CDR2 FYEKMQ (reference sequence). The CDR3 DNA reads TGTGCCAGCAGCTTAGAGGGAGCGAACCAAGAGACCCAGTACTTC. It yields the protein CASSLEGANQETQYF.

The gene calls are TRBV2 and TRBJ2-2; possible D gene TRBD2, 5 bases. The V end was cut by 8 bases, the J end by 0 bases, with 13 bases between. Per the germline V gene, CDR1 is SNHLY and CDR2 is FYNNEI. The CDR3 has 15 amino acids. The CDR3 DNA reads as TGTGCCAGCCGCCCCGCAGCGGCGAACACCGGGGAGCTGTTTTTT. Translating gives CASRPAAANTGELFF.

V usage is TRBV7-9 and J usage is TRBJ2-3; a possible D gene is TRBD1 (5 bases). The germline V gene has CDR1 SEHNR and CDR2 FQNEAQ (reference sequence). The CDR3 covers 13 residues. The V gene lost 5 bases and the J gene lost 4 bases, with 10 bases spanning the gap. The CDR3 sequence: CASSPGWADTQYF. Here the CDR3 DNA reads TGTGCCAGCAGCCCAGGGTGGGCAGATACGCAGTATTTT.

The chain couples TRBV20-1 to TRBJ2-3; no firm D call. V lost 3 bases and J 1 base, leaving 14 bases between the germline ends. The CDR3 is 15 residues long. Germline V lookup: CDR1 DFQATT, CDR2 SNEGSKA (reference sequence). The CDR3 protein is CSASFTLPGTDTQYF. The CDR3 nucleotides are TGCAGTGCTAGTTTCACCCTGCCGGGCACAGATACGCAGTATTTT.

The rearrangement links TRBV6-5 to TRBJ2-1; 12 bases are a match to TRBD1. The CDR3 covers 15 residues. Germline V gene sequence: CDR1 MNHEY, CDR2 SVGAGI. Germline trimming cut 6 bases from V and 6 bases from J; bases unmatched to any gene: 6. The CDR3 sequence: CASSSGTGGFNEQFF. In nucleotides, the CDR3 is TGTGCCAGCAGCTCCGGGACAGGGGGCTTCAATGAGCAGTTCTTC.

The V call is TRBV5-1, the J call TRBJ2-2; D perhaps matches TRBD1 (5 bases). V dropped 2 bases and J dropped 4 bases, with 6 bases sitting between them. The CDR3 consists of 13 residues. From germline, CDR1 is SGHRS and CDR2 YFSETQ. DNA for the CDR3: TGCGCCAGCAGCTTTGACAGCACCGGGGAGCTGTTTTTT. This encodes CASSFDSTGELFF. Using reference TRBV5-1 and TRBJ2-2 for the parts outside the CDR3, the full variable domain is KAGVTQTPRYLIKTRGQQVTLSCSPISGHRSVSWYQQTPGQGLQFLFEYFSETQRNKGNFPGRFSGRQFSNSRSEMNVSTLELGDSALYLCASSFDSTGELFFGEGSRLTVL.